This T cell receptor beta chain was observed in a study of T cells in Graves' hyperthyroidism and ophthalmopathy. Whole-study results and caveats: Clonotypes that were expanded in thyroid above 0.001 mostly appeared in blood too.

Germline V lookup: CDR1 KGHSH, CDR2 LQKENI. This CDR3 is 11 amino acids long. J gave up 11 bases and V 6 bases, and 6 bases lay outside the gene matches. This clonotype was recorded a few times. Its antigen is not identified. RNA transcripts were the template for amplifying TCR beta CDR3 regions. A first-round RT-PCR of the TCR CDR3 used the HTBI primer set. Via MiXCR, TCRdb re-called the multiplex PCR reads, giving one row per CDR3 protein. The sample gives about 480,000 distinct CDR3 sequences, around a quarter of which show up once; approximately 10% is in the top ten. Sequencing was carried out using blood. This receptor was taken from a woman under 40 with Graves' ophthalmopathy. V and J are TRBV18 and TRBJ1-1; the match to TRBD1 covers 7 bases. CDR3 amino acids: CASSAQGGAFF. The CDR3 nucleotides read TGTGCCAGCTCGGCCCAGGGGGGGGCTTTCTTT.